This T cell receptor beta chain was obtained from a study of identical twins. Points on this clonotype: Its antigen is not known.

All donors were healthy, and all were Caucasian. Study-wide points: Insertion counts were lower in abundant cord blood beta clonotypes, a trend that memory repertoires did not show.

TCRdb re-analysed the 5' RACE reads in MiXCR, keeping a single row per CDR3 protein. Altogether 200,000 to 250,000 distinct CDR3 sequences are present, about 10% being singletons, with the ten largest covering over 8%. The V segment lost 3 bases and the J segment 4 bases; nucleotides outside the gene matches: 2. Germline V gives CDR1 SGDLS, CDR2 YYNGEE. The CDR3 has 15 residues. The chain combines TRBV9 with TRBJ2-3; 13 bases are shared with TRBD2. Source material: memory T cells sorted from blood. The TCR was taken from a middle-aged man in good health. This CDR3 is CASSAGLAGPDTQYF. The DNA for the CDR3 is TGTGCCAGCAGCGCGGGACTAGCGGGACCAGATACGCAGTATTTT.